This entry lists 28 T cell receptor beta chains sequenced from one sample in a study of T cells in localized non-small cell lung cancer. Method: immunoSEQ multiplex PCR; TCRdb's copy keeps in-frame clones and lacks some. Counted here are around 10,000 clones, around three quarters occurring once; the ten biggest clones make up around 29%. The sequenced sample was peripheral blood, obtained before any cancer treatment. The receptors originated from a male donor aged 60 or over with stage I lung adenocarcinoma.

CDR3 in DNA: TGTGCCAGCAGCCCACACGGGCTCTCTGGGGCCAACGTCCTGACTTTC. It specifies CASSPHGLSGANVLTF. V is TRBV9 and J is TRBJ2-6; D gene uncertain. This CDR3 has 16 residues. Germline loops: CDR1 SGDLS, CDR2 YYNGEE. The germline V and J ends were trimmed by 4 bases and 0 bases, with 11 bases remaining between them.

The genes are TRBV7-3 and TRBJ2-7; unclear D gene. V was clipped by 7 bases and J by 3 bases, with 10 bases between them. The CDR3 has 12 amino acids. Per the germline V gene, CDR1 is SGHTA and CDR2 is FQGTGA. Written as DNA, the CDR3 is TGTGCCAGCAAGGATTTTTTCTACGAGCAGTACTTC. It specifies CASKDFFYEQYF.

This clone is a singleton in its sample. The V call is TRBV28, the J call TRBJ1-2; perhaps TRBD1 as D (6 bases). The germline gives CDR1 MDHEN, CDR2 SYDVKM. CDR3 size: 14 residues. Trimming stripped 5 bases from V and 8 bases from J, with 18 bases between. CDR3 DNA sequence: TGTGCCAGCAGTGAACGGGGGGGGGCGCGAGGCTACACCTTC. Protein product: CASSERGGARGYTF.

V gene TRBV7-2 combines with J gene TRBJ2-3; 8 positions match TRBD2. J was trimmed by 2 bases and V by 4 bases; bases with no gene match: 8. Germline V CDR1 and CDR2: SGHTA, FQGNSA. CDR3 length: 16 amino acids. The CDR3 protein is CASSSGAGGYTDTQYF. CDR3 nucleotides: TGTGCCAGCAGCTCGGGGGCGGGGGGCTACACAGATACGCAGTATTTT.

The chain recombines TRBV7-7 with TRBJ2-1; D possibly corresponds to TRBD1 (7 bases). Germline CDR1 reads SSHAT; CDR2 reads FNYEAQ (reference sequence). The CDR3 is made up of 15 amino acids. With 5 bases removed from V and 1 base from J, the gap between germline ends came to 12 bases. CDR3 sequence reads: CASSETGTSYNEQFF. The DNA for the CDR3 is TGTGCCAGCAGCGAGACAGGGACTTCCTACAATGAGCAGTTCTTC.

This clone was recorded once. V gene TRBV27 combines with J gene TRBJ1-2, with TRBD1 matching 7 bases. V lost 6 bases, J lost 8 bases, and 9 bases stayed unmatched. This CDR3 region has 13 residues. Germline V lookup: CDR1 MNHEY, CDR2 SMNVEV (reference sequence). CDR3 DNA: TGTGCCAGCAGGCCCACAGGGGCTCGCGGCTACACCTTC. Protein: CASRPTGARGYTF.

The gene calls are TRBV7-2 and TRBJ2-1, with no clear D. The germline V gene has CDR1 SGHTA and CDR2 FQGNSA. This CDR3 spans 12 amino acids. The germline V and J ends were trimmed by 5 bases and 5 bases, with 7 bases remaining between them. The CDR3 region is CASSPFDNEQFF. In DNA, the CDR3 is TGTGCCAGCAGCCCGTTTGACAATGAGCAGTTCTTC. Full variable domain (remainder filled in from reference TRBV7-2 and TRBJ2-1): GAGVSQSPSNKVTEKGKDVELRCDPISGHTALYWYRQSLGQGLEFLIYFQGNSAPDKSGLPSDRFSAERTGGSVSTLTIQRTQQEDSAVYLCASSPFDNEQFFGPGTRLTVL.

This clone came up once. The V gene is TRBV6-1, the J gene TRBJ1-1, with D possibly being TRBD1 (5 bases). Trimming stripped 4 bases from V and 0 bases from J, with 9 bases between. In germline, CDR1 is MNHNS, CDR2 SASEGT. The CDR3 contains 14 residues. The CDR3 region is CASSVRQMNTEAFF. Here the CDR3 DNA reads TGTGCCAGCAGTGTTCGACAGATGAACACTGAAGCTTTCTTT.

The chain joins TRBV7-8 to TRBJ2-7; D assignment may be TRBD1 or TRBD2 (5 bases each). The V gene's germline CDR1 is SGHVS and CDR2 FQNEAQ. The CDR3 length is 15 residues. The V and J ends lost 2 bases and 0 bases respectively, with 11 bases between them. The CDR3 DNA sequence: TGTGCCAGCAGCTTATTAGGGACGGACTCCTACGAGCAGTACTTC. Translated: CASSLLGTDSYEQYF.

V and J are TRBV7-9 and TRBJ1-2; D not resolved. V lost 5 bases and J 4 bases, leaving 11 bases between the germline ends. The CDR3 has 13 amino acids. Germline V lookup: CDR1 SEHNR, CDR2 FQNEAQ (reference sequence). The CDR3 sequence is CASSISGPYGYTF. The CDR3 nucleotides are TGTGCCAGCAGCATTTCGGGTCCCTATGGCTACACCTTC.

The chain couples TRBV4-3 to TRBJ2-5; D call uncertain. The J call may be in error: the DNA end matches TRBJ2-7 better. The CDR3 runs to 11 residues. Per the germline V gene, CDR1 is LGHNA and CDR2 is YSLEER. The CDR3 DNA is TGCGCCAGCAGCCGAGGTTACGAGCAGTACTTC. Translated, it gives CASSRGYEQYF.

V and J are TRBV7-9 and TRBJ2-4, with TRBD2 matching 12 bases. CDR3 length equals 19 residues. Germline V CDR1 and CDR2: SEHNR, FQNEAQ (reference sequence). V shed 5 bases and J 0 bases; nucleotides not matched to a gene: 11. The CDR3 loop is CASSPKLAGGPLAKNIQYF. The CDR3 DNA sequence: TGTGCCAGCAGCCCAAAACTAGCGGGGGGTCCACTAGCCAAAAACATTCAGTACTTC.

The CDR3 region has the DNA TGTGCCAGCAGTCCACAGGGAAAGCAGTTCTTC. It translates to CASSPQGKQFF. The gene calls are TRBV6-6 and TRBJ2-1, with D perhaps matching TRBD1 (6 bases). The CDR3 is made up of 11 amino acids. Germline V gene lookup returns CDR1 MNHNY and CDR2 SVGAGI (reference sequence). Trimming cost V 5 bases and J 11 bases, with 10 bases left between them.

This clone turned up a few times. A junction end diverges from the germline sequence, so it may reflect a read error. The rearrangement joins TRBV4-1 to TRBJ2-3; 7 positions match TRBD2. Germline lookup yields CDR1 MGHRA and CDR2 YSYEKL. This CDR3 comprises 15 residues. The CDR3 sequence: CASSKERGREDTQYF. CDR3 bases: TGCGCCAGCAGCAAAGAGCGGGGCCGGGAAGATACGCAGTATTTT.

CDR3 nucleotide sequence: TGTGCCAGCAGGAGGGTGATGAACACTGAAGCTTTCTTT. Protein sequence: CASRRVMNTEAFF. The chain uses TRBV7-3 and TRBJ1-1; D gene uncertain. V was clipped by 6 bases and J by 0 bases, with 8 bases between them. The CDR3 consists of 13 residues. Germline V gene data show CDR1 as SGHTA and CDR2 as FQGTGA.

This chain uses TRBV19 with TRBJ1-6, with 8 bases lining up with TRBD1. The V gene's germline CDR1 is LNHDA and CDR2 SQIVND (reference sequence). V was clipped by 10 bases and J by 10 bases; unmatched bases: 15. The CDR3 runs to 15 residues. CDR3 sequence: CATSGRGQGRSPLHF. In DNA, the CDR3 is TGTGCCACCAGTGGAAGAGGACAGGGAAGGTCACCCCTCCACTTT.

The chain is built from TRBV7-9 and TRBJ1-3, with D uncertain. There are 12 residues in the CDR3. CDR1 SEHNR and CDR2 FQNEAQ come from the germline V gene (reference sequence). Trimming left V 3 bases short and J 6 bases short, with 6 bases between. CDR3 DNA: TGTGCCAGCAGCTTGGGAGTAAACACCATATATTTT. This sequence encodes CASSLGVNTIYF.

Notes on this clone: An end of the junction does not agree with germline; a read error may underlie this. CDR3 bases: TGTGCTAGCAGCTTAGCTCCACGTCACAGGGAGCTAGTTGATGGCTACACCTTC. This encodes CASSLAPRHRELVDGYTF. V gene TRBV7-7 combines with J gene TRBJ1-2; the D gene is possibly TRBD1 (6 bases). CDR3 size: 18 residues. Germline V gene lookup returns CDR1 SSHAT and CDR2 FNYEAQ (reference sequence).

A remark on this clone: The junction departs from the called germline gene at one end, perhaps through a read error. The chain recombines TRBV5-4 with TRBJ1-2, with 7 positions matching TRBD1. The germline gives CDR1 SGHNT, CDR2 YYREEE (reference sequence). The CDR3 is 17 residues long. The CDR3 reads CASSQESPGQASYGYTF. In nucleotides, the CDR3 is TGCGCCAGCAGCCAAGAATCCCCAGGACAGGCATCCTATGGCTACACCTTC. The variable domain in full, with the rest retrieved from reference TRBV5-4 and TRBJ1-2, is ETGVTQSPTHLIKTRGQQVTLRCSSQSGHNTVSWYQQALGQGPQFIFQYYREEENGRGNFPPRFSGLQFPNYSSELNVNALELDDSALYLCASSQESPGQASYGYTFGSGTRLTVV.

The chain employs TRBV9 and TRBJ1-1, with D perhaps matching TRBD1 (6 bases). The ends were cut back, 7 bases at V and 1 base at J, with 11 bases in the middle. This CDR3 region has 13 residues. In germline, CDR1 is SGDLS, CDR2 YYNGEE. The CDR3 reads CASGDRTNTEAFF. The CDR3 bases are TGTGCCAGCGGCGACAGGACGAACACTGAAGCTTTCTTT.

This chain uses TRBV5-4 with TRBJ1-2; no clear D. Trimming pared 5 bases from V and 2 bases from J, leaving 13 bases between. Germline CDR1 is SGHNT and CDR2 is YYREEE (reference sequence). There are 14 residues in the CDR3. The CDR3 DNA is TGTGCCAGCAGGGCGGCCCAGAACAACTATGGCTACACCTTC. It encodes CASRAAQNNYGYTF.

This clone turned up a few times. CDR3 residues: CASRFAEGKMNTEAFF. The CDR3 coding sequence is TGTGCCAGCAGATTCGCCGAAGGCAAGATGAACACTGAAGCTTTCTTT. The J gene is TRBJ1-1, the V gene TRBV5-6; D is unresolved. The CDR3 is made up of 16 amino acids. CDR1 is SGHDT, CDR2 YYEEEE, per germline. V lost 5 bases to trimming and J lost 0 bases, with 17 bases between them. Looking up the rest from reference TRBV5-6 and TRBJ1-1 gives the full variable domain: DAGVTQSPTHLIKTRGQQVTLRCSPKSGHDTVSWYQQALGQGPQFIFQYYEEEERQRGNFPDRFSGHQFPNYSSELNVNALLLGDSALYLCASRFAEGKMNTEAFFGQGTRLTVV.

This clone was counted a single time. The V gene is TRBV9, the J gene TRBJ2-7; 10 nucleotides match TRBD2. With 0 bases clipped from V and 3 bases from J, the junction kept 9 bases outside the gene matches. Germline loops: CDR1 SGDLS, CDR2 YYNGEE. CDR3 size: 17 residues. The CDR3 region is CASSVDIQAGGIYEQYF. In DNA, the CDR3 is TGTGCCAGCAGCGTAGATATTCAAGCGGGGGGGATCTACGAGCAGTACTTC. Drawing the rest from reference TRBV9 and TRBJ2-7, the complete variable domain is DSGVTQTPKHLITATGQRVTLRCSPRSGDLSVYWYQQSLDQGLQFLIQYYNGEERAKGNILERFSAQQFPDLHSELNLSSLELGDSALYFCASSVDIQAGGIYEQYFGPGTRLTVT.

The chain recombines TRBV11-2 with TRBJ2-3, with D perhaps matching TRBD2 (5 bases). The CDR3 extends over 15 amino acids. The germline V gene encodes CDR1 SGHAT and CDR2 FQNNGV. V was clipped by 0 bases and J by 6 bases, with 13 bases between them. The CDR3 DNA is TGTGCCAGCAGCTTAGATCGAGGGAGCTACGATACGCAGTATTTT. Protein: CASSLDRGSYDTQYF.

CDR3 nucleotides: TGTGCCAGCAGCTTAGCCTACGACAGGGATAAGTATGGCTACACCTTC. It translates to CASSLAYDRDKYGYTF. The J gene is TRBJ1-2, the V gene TRBV7-6; 7 nucleotides agree with TRBD1. The CDR3 is made up of 16 amino acids. Per germline, CDR1 SGHVS and CDR2 FNYEAQ. Trimming cost V 0 bases and J 5 bases; bases outside gene matches: 9.

This chain links TRBV6-6 with TRBJ1-5, with 7 positions matching TRBD1. The CDR3 is made up of 15 amino acids. Germline trimming cut 6 bases from V and 4 bases from J; bases unmatched to any gene: 9. CDR1 is MNHNY, CDR2 SVGAGI, per germline (reference sequence). The CDR3 loop is CASRPITGENQPQHF. The CDR3 DNA sequence: TGTGCCAGCAGGCCGATCACAGGGGAGAATCAGCCCCAGCATTTT.

This chain uses TRBV4-3 with TRBJ1-3, with 7 bases identical to TRBD1. V gave up 0 bases and J gave up 6 bases; unmatched junction bases: 11. The CDR3 has 17 residues. CDR1 is LGHNA, CDR2 YSLEER, per germline. CDR3 sequence (DNA): TGCGCCAGCAGCCAAGATGGGGGTACAGGGGTCGAAAACACCATATATTTT. It yields the protein CASSQDGGTGVENTIYF.

The chain employs TRBV4-1 and TRBJ1-1; weak D call: TRBD1 (5 bases). CDR1 and CDR2 (germline): MGHRA, YSYEKL. This CDR3 region has 16 residues. The V end lost 0 bases, the J end lost 3 bases, and 14 bases lay between the germline ends. CDR3 region: CASSQEQFGGDTEAFF. The CDR3 coding sequence is TGCGCCAGCAGCCAAGAGCAATTTGGGGGGGACACTGAAGCTTTCTTT.